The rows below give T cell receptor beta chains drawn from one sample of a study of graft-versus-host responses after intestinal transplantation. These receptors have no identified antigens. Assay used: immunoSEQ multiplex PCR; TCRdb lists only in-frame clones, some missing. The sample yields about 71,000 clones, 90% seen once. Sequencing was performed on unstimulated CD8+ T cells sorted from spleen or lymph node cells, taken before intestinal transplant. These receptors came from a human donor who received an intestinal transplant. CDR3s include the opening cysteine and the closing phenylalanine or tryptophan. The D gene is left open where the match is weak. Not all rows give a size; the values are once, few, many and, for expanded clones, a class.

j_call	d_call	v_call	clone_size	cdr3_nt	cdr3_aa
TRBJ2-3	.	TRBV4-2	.	TGTGCCAGCAGGGACGGGGGAGATACGCAGTATTTT	CASRDGGDTQYF
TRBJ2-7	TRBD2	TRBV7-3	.	TGTGCCAGCAGCACCGGCGCGGGAGGGGAGCAGTACTTC	CASSTGAGGEQYF
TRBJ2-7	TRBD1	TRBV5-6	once	TGTGCCAGCAGCTTGGAGACAGGGCTCAACGAGCAGTACTTC	CASSLETGLNEQYF
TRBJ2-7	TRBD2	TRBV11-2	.	TGTGCCAGCAGCCTGACTAGCGGGGCCTACGAGCAGTACTTC	CASSLTSGAYEQYF
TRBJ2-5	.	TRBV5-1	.	TGCGCCAGCAGCCCCTCCGGGGGGCTTTTAGAGACCCAGTACTTC	CASSPSGGLLETQYF
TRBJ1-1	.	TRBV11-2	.	TGTGCCAGCAGCCTAGGGCTGGAGGCTTTCTTT	CASSLGLEAFF
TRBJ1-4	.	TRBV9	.	TGTGCCAGCAGCGTAGGCAGGGTCTACAATGAAAAACTGTTTTTT	CASSVGRVYNEKLFF
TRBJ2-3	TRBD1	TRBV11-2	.	TGTGCCAGCAGCTTAGTACAGGGGTGGGATAGCACAGATACGCAGTATTTT	CASSLVQGWDSTDTQYF
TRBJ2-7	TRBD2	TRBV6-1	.	TGTGCCAGCAGTGAACGACTAGCGGGGGCCTACGAGCAGTACTTC	CASSERLAGAYEQYF
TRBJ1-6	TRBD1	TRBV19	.	TGTGCCAGTAGTATCCTCCGGGACAGGGCCTCACCCCTCCACTTT	CASSILRDRASPLHF
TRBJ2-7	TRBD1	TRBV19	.	TGTGCCAGTAGTCCCGACAGGGGGCTTACCTACGAGCAGTACTTC	CASSPDRGLTYEQYF
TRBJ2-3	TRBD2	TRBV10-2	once	TGCGCCAGCGGGAGGACTAGCGGGGGGGCCCCAGATACGCAGTATTTT	CASGRTSGGAPDTQYF
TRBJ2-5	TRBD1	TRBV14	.	TGTGCCAGCAGCCAACGGACAGGGCCGGGGGAGACCCAGTACTTC	CASSQRTGPGETQYF
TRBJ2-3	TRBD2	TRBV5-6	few	TGTGCCAGCAGCCCCGGACTAGCGGGGGGGAATACGCAGTATTTT	CASSPGLAGGNTQYF
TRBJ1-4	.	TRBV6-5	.	TGTGCCAGCAGTCACTACAGGGTAGTTGAAAAACTGTTTTTT	CASSHYRVVEKLFF
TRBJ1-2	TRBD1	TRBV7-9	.	TGTGCCAGCAGGAATTCCGGGACAGGGGACTTCCAAAGTGGCTACACCTTC	CASRNSGTGDFQSGYTF
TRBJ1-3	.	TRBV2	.	TGTGCCAGCAGTGAAGCGCTTCGGGGCCCGGGGGGCACCATATATTTT	CASSEALRGPGGTIYF
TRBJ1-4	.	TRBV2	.	TGTGCCAGCGGTCTAGAAGGGGAGGATGAAAAACTGTTTTTT	CASGLEGEDEKLFF
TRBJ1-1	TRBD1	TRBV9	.	TGTGCCAGCAGCGTAGGGGACAGCCCCCGTTACCCCCGCGAAGCTTTCTTT	CASSVGDSPRYPREAFF
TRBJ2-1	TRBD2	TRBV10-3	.	TGTGCCAATCCCCCGGGTCGGGGGGGCCTCATAAATGAGCAGTTCTTC	CANPPGRGGLINEQFF
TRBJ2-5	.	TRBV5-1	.	TGCGCCAGCAGCTTCGGCGGGGTGTTCGGGGAGACCCAGTACTTC	CASSFGGVFGETQYF
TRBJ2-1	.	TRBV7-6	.	TGTGCCAGCAGCTTACACTTTGGTAGGCAGGGTGAGCAGTTCTTC	CASSLHFGRQGEQFF
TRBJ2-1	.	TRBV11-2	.	TGTGCCAGCAACTGGGACTCAGCCTACAATGAGCAGTTCTTC	CASNWDSAYNEQFF
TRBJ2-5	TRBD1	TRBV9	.	TGTGCCAGCAGCGTAGAAGTGGGACAGGGTACCCCCCAGTACTTC	CASSVEVGQGTPQYF
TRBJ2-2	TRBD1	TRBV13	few	TGTGCCAGCAGCTTAGGACAGGGGATTACCGGGGAGCTGTTTTTT	CASSLGQGITGELFF
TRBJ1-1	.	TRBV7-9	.	TGTGCCAGCAGCCAAGATGGGGGGGCTTTCTTT	CASSQDGGAFF
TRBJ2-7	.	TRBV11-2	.	TGTGCCAGCAGCTTATCCTTCTACGAGCAGTACTTC	CASSLSFYEQYF
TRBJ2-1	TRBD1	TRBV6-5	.	TGTGCCAGCAGTTACTCCGACAGGGACCCCTCGGATGAGCAGTTCTTC	CASSYSDRDPSDEQFF
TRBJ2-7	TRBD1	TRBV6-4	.	TGTGCCAGCAGTGAGGGGACAGGGGGCGACGAGCAGTACTTC	CASSEGTGGDEQYF
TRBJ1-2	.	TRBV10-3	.	TGTGCCATCAGTGATGGGACTAATAACTATGGCTACACCTTC	CAISDGTNNYGYTF
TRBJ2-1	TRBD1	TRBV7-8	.	TGTGCCAGCAGCGGGGTCCGGGACAGGGTCGACAATGAGCAGTTCTTC	CASSGVRDRVDNEQFF
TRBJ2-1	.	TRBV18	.	TGTGCCAGCTCACCACCGGACAGCTACAATGAGCAGTTCTTC	CASSPPDSYNEQFF
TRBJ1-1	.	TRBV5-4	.	TGTGCCAGCAGCCCCGAGACAGTGAACACTGAAGCTTTCTTT	CASSPETVNTEAFF
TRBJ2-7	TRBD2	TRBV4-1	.	TGCGCCAGCAGCCAAGATCTAGGCGGGGGATACGAGCAGTACTTC	CASSQDLGGGYEQYF
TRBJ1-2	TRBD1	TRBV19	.	TGTGCCAGTACCGGGACAGGGCCTAACTATGGCTACACCTTC	CASTGTGPNYGYTF
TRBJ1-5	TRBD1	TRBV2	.	TGTGCCAGCAGGAGGACAGGCGGTTTCCAGCCCCAGCATTTT	CASRRTGGFQPQHF
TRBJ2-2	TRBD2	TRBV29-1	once	TGCAGCGTTGAAGCCCCGGGGGGAACCGGGGAGCTGTTTTTT	CSVEAPGGTGELFF
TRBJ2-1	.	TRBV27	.	TGTGCCAGCAGTTTAGACACCCCGGGGGTCAATGAGCAGTTCTTC	CASSLDTPGVNEQFF
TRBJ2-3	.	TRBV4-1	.	TGCGCCAGCAGCCAAGGGGGGGGGCGGTTAGATACGCAGTATTTT	CASSQGGGRLDTQYF
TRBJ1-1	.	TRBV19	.	TGTGCCAGTAGTATTGGCGGGGCAATAAACACTGAAGCTTTCTTT	CASSIGGAINTEAFF
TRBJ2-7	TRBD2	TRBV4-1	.	TGCGCCAGCAGCCAGTCGGCTAGCGGGGGGCCTTACGAGCAGTACTTC	CASSQSASGGPYEQYF
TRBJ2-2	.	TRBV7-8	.	TGTGCCAGCAGCCCAGGTCAGCCCACCGGGGAGCTGTTTTTT	CASSPGQPTGELFF
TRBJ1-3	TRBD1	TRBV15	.	TGTGCCACCGCCTCGGGACAGCCGGCACGGGCTGGAAACACCATATATTTT	CATASGQPARAGNTIYF
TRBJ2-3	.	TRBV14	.	TGTGCCAGCTCGGTCGGGTCAGATACGCAGTATTTT	CASSVGSDTQYF
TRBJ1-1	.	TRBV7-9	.	TGTGCCAGCAGCTTAGTGGCAGGGGTGGGTGAAGCTTTCTTT	CASSLVAGVGEAFF
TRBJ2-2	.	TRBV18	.	TGTGCCAGCTCACCCGACACCGGGGAGCTGTTTTTT	CASSPDTGELFF
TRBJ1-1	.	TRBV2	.	TGTGCCAGCAGCTTAGGGGCCCAGAGGTACACTGAAGCTTTCTTT	CASSLGAQRYTEAFF
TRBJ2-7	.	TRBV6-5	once	TGTGCCAGCAGTAGGGGGAACAACGAGCAGTACTTC	CASSRGNNEQYF